This record looks at one TCR beta chain sequence and its context. Method: immunoSEQ multiplex PCR; TCRdb's copy keeps in-frame clones and lacks some. Among approximately 110,000 clones, 88% were seen once, and the ten largest hold around 13%. The data derive from a study of T cell responses to AZD1222 COVID-19 vaccine. This CDR3 has 15 amino acids. CDR1 is SGHTA, CDR2 FQGTGA, per germline. The V end lost 3 bases, the J end lost 1 base, and 10 bases lay between the germline ends. V gene TRBV7-3 combines with J gene TRBJ2-4; maybe TRBD2 (5 bases). The origin of this receptor is an adult in good health. Source: peripheral blood, taken on day 0 of MenACWY control vaccination. The chain's CDR3 is CASSFGVGAKNIQYF. Here the CDR3 DNA reads TGTGCCAGCAGCTTCGGGGTCGGGGCCAAAAACATTCAGTACTTC.